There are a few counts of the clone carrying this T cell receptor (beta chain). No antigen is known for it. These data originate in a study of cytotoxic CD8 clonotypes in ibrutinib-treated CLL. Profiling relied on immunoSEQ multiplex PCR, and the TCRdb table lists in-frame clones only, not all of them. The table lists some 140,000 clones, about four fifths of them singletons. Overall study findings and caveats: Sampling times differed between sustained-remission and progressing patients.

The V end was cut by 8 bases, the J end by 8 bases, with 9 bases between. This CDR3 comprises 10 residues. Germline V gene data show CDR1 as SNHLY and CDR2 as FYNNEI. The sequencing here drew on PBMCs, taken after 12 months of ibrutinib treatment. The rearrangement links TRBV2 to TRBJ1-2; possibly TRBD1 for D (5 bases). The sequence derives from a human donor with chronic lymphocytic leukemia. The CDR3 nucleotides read TGTGCCAGCCCTAGACAGGGCTACACCTTC. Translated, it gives CASPRQGYTF.